The clone carrying this T cell receptor (beta chain) was recorded at least ten times. No antigen is known for it. This record belongs to a study of T-cell reconstitution after alpha-beta-depleted transplantation in children. V shed 6 bases and J 11 bases; nucleotides not matched to a gene: 6. The length of the CDR3 is 11 residues. In germline, CDR1 is MNHEY, CDR2 SMNVEV (reference sequence). Study-level findings and limits: Surviving recipient T cells and intrathymic progenitors accounted for some patients' high TCRbeta diversity at day 60. The origin of alpha-beta T cells about two months after transplant was reportedly several hundred expanded graft clones. At one year after transplant, newly produced T cells mostly accounted for T-cell counts and diversity.

This sample's TCRbeta library carried unique molecular identifier barcodes. Using its own MiXCR run on the PCR reads, TCRdb lists one record per CDR3 protein. The sample contains approximately 490,000 distinct CDR3 sequences, under 12% of which appear only once. The TCR was taken from a child aged 2-15 years with inherited bone marrow failure, due to receive a stem cell transplant. Here the sequenced sample was PBMCs, taken before TCRalphabeta/CD19-depleted stem cell transplant. The chain employs TRBV27 and TRBJ1-1; 7 bases map to TRBD1. The CDR3 protein is CASSRQGWAFF. The DNA for the CDR3 is TGTGCCAGCAGCAGACAGGGCTGGGCTTTCTTT.